This paragraph reports one TCR beta chain. Its antigen is currently not known. No much larger clone exists at a distance of one base, and base qualities are not known. This sample also contains other DNA sequences that code for the same CDR3. The time point label corresponds to: individuals recovered from natural SARS-CoV-2 infection. The data were obtained in a study of Ad26.COV2.S vaccination and SARS-CoV-2 variants (dated by TCRdb to the early 2020s). Study-level background: The specificity and breadth of SARS-CoV-2-reactive T cell receptors after Ad26.COV2.S vaccination were assessed by TCRbeta repertoire sequencing. The TCR-sequenced set comprised about 32 samples: some 20 Ad26.COV2.S vaccine recipients, 5 placebo recipients and 8 SARS-CoV-2 convalescent individuals.

The paper as a whole reports these results and caveats: According to the authors, total T cell responses may have been underestimated by the TCR breadth and depth analyses. After vaccination, spike-specific CD8+ and CD4+ T cell responses were reported to show substantial breadth. Non-spike TCR breadth was comparable between vaccine and placebo recipients, consistent with the vaccine containing only spike. Ad26.COV2.S recipients had higher spike-specific TCR breadth than placebo recipients (P = 0.0014).

The immunoSEQ Assay was used to sequence TCRbeta CDR3 regions. After extraction, genomic DNA underwent amplification by bias-controlled multiplex PCR, followed by high-throughput sequencing. Turning to the authors' computational methods: To quantify the absolute abundance of each unique TCRbeta CDR3 region, sequences were collapsed and filtered. T cell fraction was estimated by normalizing TCRbeta template counts to usable DNA, with usable DNA measured through amplification of reference genes found in all nucleated cells. Repertoire TCRs were annotated as SARS-CoV-2-specific when V gene, CDR3 amino acid sequence and J gene were exactly matched to a known reactive TCR set. The reference SARS-CoV-2 TCR set was derived from MIRA and filtered for enrichment in COVID-19-positive ImmuneCODE repertoires, a step that removed public or cross-reactive TCRs. Drawing on the MIRA antigens, annotated TCRs were analysed further at the level of specific ORF or position within ORF. Breadth was defined as annotated unique rearrangements over total unique productive rearrangements; depth was the summed frequency of those rearrangements. TCR breadth was compared between groups using two-sided Wilcoxon rank-sum tests. The clones in this table, taken by TCRdb from immuneACCESS, are in-frame only. Not every clone is retained; where verified, under half of the shortfall comes from an unresolved V gene, and the cause of the rest is unknown. V, J and clone size derive from that table, while D and trimming were established from the DNA sequence. Within this sample are some 190,000 clones, with roughly nine tenths of them counted one time only. The ten biggest clones cover about 5.5% of the sample.

The germline V gene (reference sequence) yields MNHEY for CDR1 and SMNVEV for CDR2. V was cut back by 3 bases and J by 3 bases, leaving a gap of 9 bases between them. The CDR3 has 13 amino acids, counting the end cysteine and phenylalanine. Only CDR3 DNA remains: 39 bases, in frame from the first base. The chain employs TRBV27 and TRBJ2-7; the D gene cannot be resolved reliably. The starting material was peripheral blood, obtained after recovery from COVID-19. This clonotype was obtained from a human donor who had recovered from COVID-19. CDR3 region: CASSFTSGYEQYF. The DNA reads TGTGCCAGCAGTTTCACTTCCGGCTACGAGCAGTACTTC.